These 9 T cell receptor beta chains were sequenced from one sample in a study of human T cells and chemical hapten exposure. One entry per CDR3 protein, called by TCRdb with MiXCR from the RACE reads. The data hold around 75,000 distinct CDR3 sequences, with about 10% observed a single time. Time point of the sample: patch test 1, 2 weeks after DPC sensitization. Described treatment: therapeutic diphenylcyclopropenone sensitization with weekly scalp DPC. The sample was whole blood, taken in connection with sensitization to the hapten diphenylcyclopropenone (DPC). The source of these receptors is a woman aged 55-69 years with alopecia areata. Some clones in this sample may be carry-over from other donors' samples.

The chain employs TRBV4-1 and TRBJ1-2; D is unclear. The V and J ends lost 0 bases and 6 bases respectively, with 8 bases between them. The CDR3 extends over 13 amino acids. Looked up from germline, CDR1 is MGHRA and CDR2 is YSYEKL. The chain's CDR3 is CASSQEVSNGYTF. CDR3 sequence (DNA): TGCGCCAGCAGCCAAGAGGTATCCAATGGCTACACCTTC.

V is TRBV6-2 or TRBV6-3 and J is TRBJ1-2, with TRBD1 matching over 10 bases. After removal of 2 bases from V and 7 bases from J, the junction contained 4 bases not matched to a gene. Germline V gene lookup returns CDR1 MNHEY and CDR2 SVGEGT. CDR3 size: 14 residues. CDR3 DNA: TGTGCCAGCAGTTACGTCGACAGGGGGCTTGGCTACACCTTC. Translating it yields CASSYVDRGLGYTF.

This clonotype was counted many times. This chain uses TRBV12-3 or TRBV12-4 with TRBJ1-4; D is unresolved. CDR3 size: 15 residues. With 4 bases removed from V and 3 bases from J, the gap between germline ends came to 12 bases. The CDR3 is CASSYPHGANEKLFF. CDR3 nucleotide sequence: TGTGCCAGCAGTTACCCCCATGGGGCTAATGAAAAACTGTTTTTT.

This clonotype showed up many times. The chain recombines TRBV6-2 or TRBV6-3 with TRBJ2-7; unclear D gene. Trimming pared 0 bases from V and 2 bases from J, leaving 17 bases between. Germline lookup yields CDR1 MNHEY and CDR2 SVGEGT. CDR3 size: 17 residues. The CDR3 DNA is TGTGCCAGCAGTTACTCGAACGACGATGCTACTGCCTACGAGCAGTACTTC. Its translation is CASSYSNDDATAYEQYF.

This chain joins TRBV27 and TRBJ2-7, with D possibly being TRBD1 (6 bases). V was pared by 8 bases and J by 2 bases, with 10 bases between. This CDR3 is built from 12 residues. From germline, CDR1 is MNHEY and CDR2 SMNVEV (reference sequence). The CDR3 DNA follows: TGTGCCAGCGCCCAGGGGCCCTACGAGCAGTACTTC. This codes for CASAQGPYEQYF.

This chain connects TRBV15 to TRBJ2-2; 9 nucleotides match TRBD1. Unmatched junction bases numbered 0, after V lost 0 bases and J lost 4 bases. Germline lookup yields CDR1 LNHNV and CDR2 YYDKDF (reference sequence). There are 15 residues in the CDR3. In DNA form, the CDR3 reads TGTGCCACCAGCAGAGAGACAGGGGGCACCGGGGAGCTGTTTTTT. It specifies CATSRETGGTGELFF.

The J gene is TRBJ2-1, the V gene TRBV9, with D perhaps matching TRBD2 (5 bases). Trimming removed 0 bases at V and 4 bases at J, with 11 bases between. From germline, CDR1 is SGDLS and CDR2 YYNGEE. There are 15 residues in the CDR3. The CDR3, as DNA: TGTGCCAGCAGCGTAGGGGTAGCGCCTTACAATGAGCAGTTCTTC. Protein sequence: CASSVGVAPYNEQFF. Complete variable domain (other parts from reference TRBV9 and TRBJ2-1): DSGVTQTPKHLITATGQRVTLRCSPRSGDLSVYWYQQSLDQGLQFLIQYYNGEERAKGNILERFSAQQFPDLHSELNLSSLELGDSALYFCASSVGVAPYNEQFFGPGTRLTVL.

In this sample, this clonotype turned up a few times. The V call is TRBV18, the J call TRBJ1-1; 8 bases agree with TRBD1. Germline V gene sequence: CDR1 KGHSH, CDR2 LQKENI. CDR3 size: 15 residues. V gave up 3 bases and J gave up 0 bases; unmatched junction bases: 3. CDR3 amino acids: CASSPGTGVNTEAFF. CDR3 in DNA: TGTGCCAGCTCACCTGGGACAGGTGTGAACACTGAAGCTTTCTTT.

This clonotype was detected a few times. The chain links TRBV5-4 to TRBJ2-3; unclear D gene. V gave up 6 bases and J gave up 13 bases, with 15 bases separating them. This CDR3 spans 11 amino acids. Germline V gene lookup returns CDR1 SGHNT and CDR2 YYREEE (reference sequence). CDR3 amino acids: CASMEQSMEYF. The DNA of the CDR3 is TGTGCCAGCATGGAGCAGTCCATGGAGTATTTT.